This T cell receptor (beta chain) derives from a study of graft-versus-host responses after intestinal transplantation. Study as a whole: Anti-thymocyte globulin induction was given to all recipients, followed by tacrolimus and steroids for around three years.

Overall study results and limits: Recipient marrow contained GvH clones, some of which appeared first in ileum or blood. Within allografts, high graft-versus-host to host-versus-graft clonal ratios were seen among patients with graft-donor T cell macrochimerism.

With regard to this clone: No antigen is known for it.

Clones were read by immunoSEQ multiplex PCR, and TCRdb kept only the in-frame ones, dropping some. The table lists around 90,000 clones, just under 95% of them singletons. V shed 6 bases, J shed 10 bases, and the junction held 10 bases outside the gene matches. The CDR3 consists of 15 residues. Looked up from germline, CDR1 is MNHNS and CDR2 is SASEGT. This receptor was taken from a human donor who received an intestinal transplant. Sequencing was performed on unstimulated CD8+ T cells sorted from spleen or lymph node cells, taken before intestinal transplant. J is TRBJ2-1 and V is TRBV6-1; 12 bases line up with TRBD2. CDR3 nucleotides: TGTGCCAGCAGACCGACTAGCGGGAGTTCCGGGGAGCAGTTCTTC. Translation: CASRPTSGSSGEQFF.